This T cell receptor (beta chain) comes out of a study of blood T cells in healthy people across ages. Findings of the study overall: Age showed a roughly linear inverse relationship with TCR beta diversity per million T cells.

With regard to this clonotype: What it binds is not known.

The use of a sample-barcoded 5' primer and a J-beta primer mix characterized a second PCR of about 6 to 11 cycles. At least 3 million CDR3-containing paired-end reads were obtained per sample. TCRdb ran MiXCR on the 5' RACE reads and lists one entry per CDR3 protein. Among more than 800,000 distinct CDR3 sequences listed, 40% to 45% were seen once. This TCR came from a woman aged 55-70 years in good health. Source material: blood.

CDR3 DNA sequence: TGTGCCAGTAGTCCATTTAGCCCGGCAGGATCCTACGAGCAGTACTTC. Encoded protein: CASSPFSPAGSYEQYF. The chain links TRBV19 to TRBJ2-7; D gene unclear. The germline gives CDR1 LNHDA, CDR2 SQIVND (reference sequence). The CDR3 extends over 16 amino acids. Trimming left V 5 bases short and J 1 base short, with 18 bases between. Full variable domain (remainder filled in from reference TRBV19 and TRBJ2-7): DGGITQSPKYLFRKEGQNVTLSCEQNLNHDAMYWYRQDPGQGLRLIYYSQIVNDFQKGDIAEGYSVSREKKESFPLTVTSAQKNPTAFYLCASSPFSPAGSYEQYFGPGTRLTVT.